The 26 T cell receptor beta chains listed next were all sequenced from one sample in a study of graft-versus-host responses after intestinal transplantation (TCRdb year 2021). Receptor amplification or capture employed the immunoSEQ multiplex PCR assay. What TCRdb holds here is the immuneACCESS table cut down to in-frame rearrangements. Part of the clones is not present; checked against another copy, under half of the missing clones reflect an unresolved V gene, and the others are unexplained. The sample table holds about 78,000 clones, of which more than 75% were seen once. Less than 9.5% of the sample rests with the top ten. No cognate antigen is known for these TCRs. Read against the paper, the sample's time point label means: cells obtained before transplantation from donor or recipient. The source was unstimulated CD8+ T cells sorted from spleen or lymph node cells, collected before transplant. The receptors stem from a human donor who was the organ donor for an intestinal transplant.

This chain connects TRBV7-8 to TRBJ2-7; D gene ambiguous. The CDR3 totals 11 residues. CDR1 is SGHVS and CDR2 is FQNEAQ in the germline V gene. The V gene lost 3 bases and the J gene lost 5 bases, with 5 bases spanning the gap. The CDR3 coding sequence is TGTGCCAGCAGCTTTGAAGACGAGCAGTACTTC. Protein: CASSFEDEQYF.

The DNA for the CDR3 is TGTGCCAGCAGTTTGGGGGGAAGGAATCAGCCCCAGCATTTT. It codes for CASSLGGRNQPQHF. The V call is TRBV27, the J call TRBJ1-5; weak D call: TRBD1 (5 bases). Germline CDR1 reads MNHEY; CDR2 reads SMNVEV (reference sequence). The CDR3 totals 14 residues. The V end was cut by 3 bases, the J end by 4 bases, with 10 bases between.

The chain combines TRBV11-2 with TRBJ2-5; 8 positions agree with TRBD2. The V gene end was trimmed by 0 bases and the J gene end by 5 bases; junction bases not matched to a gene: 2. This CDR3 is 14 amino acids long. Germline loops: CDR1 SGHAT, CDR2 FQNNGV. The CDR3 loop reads CASSLDPGGETQYF. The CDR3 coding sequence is TGTGCCAGCAGCTTAGATCCGGGAGGGGAGACCCAGTACTTC.

The CDR3 coding sequence is TGTGCAAGTCTCTACCCTAAGGACAGGCTTAAGGGAGCTTTCTTT. It specifies CASLYPKDRLKGAFF. This chain links TRBV12-2 with TRBJ1-1; no DNA check was done on the table's D call, TRBD1. TRBV12-2 is a pseudogene. This CDR3 contains 15 residues.

The DNA for the CDR3 is TGCGCCAGCGCCTCCGGGACAGGGGACAATGAGCAGTTCTTC. This codes for CASASGTGDNEQFF. V is TRBV5-1 and J is TRBJ2-1; 10 bases fit TRBD1. J was trimmed by 5 bases and V by 7 bases; bases with no gene match: 6. This CDR3 contains 14 residues. Germline V gene data show CDR1 as SGHRS and CDR2 as YFSETQ.

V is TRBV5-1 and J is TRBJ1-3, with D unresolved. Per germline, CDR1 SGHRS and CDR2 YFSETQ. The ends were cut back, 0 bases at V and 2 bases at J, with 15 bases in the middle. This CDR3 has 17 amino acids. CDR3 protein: CASSLESSVSTGNTIYF. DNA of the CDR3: TGCGCCAGCAGCTTGGAGTCGTCAGTTAGCACTGGAAACACCATATATTTT. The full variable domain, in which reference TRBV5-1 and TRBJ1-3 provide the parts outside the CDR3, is KAGVTQTPRYLIKTRGQQVTLSCSPISGHRSVSWYQQTPGQGLQFLFEYFSETQRNKGNFPGRFSGRQFSNSRSEMNVSTLELGDSALYLCASSLESSVSTGNTIYFGEGSWLTVV.

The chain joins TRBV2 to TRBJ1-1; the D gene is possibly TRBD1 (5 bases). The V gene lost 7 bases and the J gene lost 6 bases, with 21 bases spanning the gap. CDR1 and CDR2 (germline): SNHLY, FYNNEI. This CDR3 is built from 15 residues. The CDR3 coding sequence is TGTGCCAGCAACCTTATAGGGGTCCTAGAGGCTGAAGCTTTCTTT. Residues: CASNLIGVLEAEAFF.

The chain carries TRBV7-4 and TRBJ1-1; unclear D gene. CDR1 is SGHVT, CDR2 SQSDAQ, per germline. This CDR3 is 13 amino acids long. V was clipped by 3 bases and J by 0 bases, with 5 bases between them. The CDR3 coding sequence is TGTGCCAGCAGCTTCGATATGAACACTGAAGCTTTCTTT. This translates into CASSFDMNTEAFF.

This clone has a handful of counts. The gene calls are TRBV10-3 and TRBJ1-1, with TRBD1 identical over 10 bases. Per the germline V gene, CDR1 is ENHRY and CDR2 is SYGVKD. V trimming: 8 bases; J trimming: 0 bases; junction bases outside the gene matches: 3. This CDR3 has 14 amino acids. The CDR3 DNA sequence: TGTGCCATCGGGACAGGGGACTTGAACACTGAAGCTTTCTTT. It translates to CAIGTGDLNTEAFF.

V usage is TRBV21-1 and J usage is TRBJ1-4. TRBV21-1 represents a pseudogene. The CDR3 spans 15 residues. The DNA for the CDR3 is TGTGCCAGCAGATACCTAGGTCAGCCTAATGAAAAACTGTTTTTT. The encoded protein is CASRYLGQPNEKLFF.

The CDR3 DNA reads TGTGCCAGCAGCGAGCGACACTCAGGCCTATATAGCAATCAGCCCCAGCATTTT. Translated, it gives CASSERHSGLYSNQPQHF. This rearrangement joins TRBV5-8 to TRBJ1-5; D unresolved. The germline gives CDR1 SGHTS, CDR2 YDEGEE. The CDR3 runs to 18 residues. V dropped 4 bases and J dropped 0 bases, with 20 bases sitting between them.

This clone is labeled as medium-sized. CDR3 nucleotide sequence: TGTGCCAGTAGTATAGATTTCTTGGGGGTCTCCCCGTGGAACACTGAAGCTTTCTTT. Translated, it gives CASSIDFLGVSPWNTEAFF. The rearrangement joins TRBV19 to TRBJ1-1, with D tentatively TRBD1 (5 bases). Germline V gene lookup returns CDR1 LNHDA and CDR2 SQIVND (reference sequence). V was clipped by 0 bases and J by 1 base, with 21 bases between them. The CDR3 contains 19 residues.

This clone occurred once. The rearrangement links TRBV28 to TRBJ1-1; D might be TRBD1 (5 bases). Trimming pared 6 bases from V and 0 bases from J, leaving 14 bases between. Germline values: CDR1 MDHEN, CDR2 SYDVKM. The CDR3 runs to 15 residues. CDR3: CASSMGTKLNTEAFF. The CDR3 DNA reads TGTGCCAGCAGCATGGGGACCAAGCTGAACACTGAAGCTTTCTTT.

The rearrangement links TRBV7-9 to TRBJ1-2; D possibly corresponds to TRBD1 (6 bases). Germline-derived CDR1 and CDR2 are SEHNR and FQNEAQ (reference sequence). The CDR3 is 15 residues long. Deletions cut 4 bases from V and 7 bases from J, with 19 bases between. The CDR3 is CASSSLGGLIRGYTF. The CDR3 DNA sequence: TGTGCCAGCAGCTCCTTAGGGGGGCTTATTCGTGGCTACACCTTC.

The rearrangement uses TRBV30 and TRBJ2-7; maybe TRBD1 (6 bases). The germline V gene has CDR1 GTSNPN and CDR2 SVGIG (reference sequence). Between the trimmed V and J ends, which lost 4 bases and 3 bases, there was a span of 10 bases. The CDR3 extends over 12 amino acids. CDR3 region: CAWTGDLYEQYF. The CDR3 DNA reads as TGTGCCTGGACAGGGGACCTCTACGAGCAGTACTTC.

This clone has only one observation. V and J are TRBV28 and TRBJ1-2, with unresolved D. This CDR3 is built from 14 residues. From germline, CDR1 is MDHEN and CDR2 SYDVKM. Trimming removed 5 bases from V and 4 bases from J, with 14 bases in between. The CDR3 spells CASSPMGDVYGYTF. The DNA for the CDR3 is TGTGCCAGCAGTCCTATGGGAGACGTCTATGGCTACACCTTC.

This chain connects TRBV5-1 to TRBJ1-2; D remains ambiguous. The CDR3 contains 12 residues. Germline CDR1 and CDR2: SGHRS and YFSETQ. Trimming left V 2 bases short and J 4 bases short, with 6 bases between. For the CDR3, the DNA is TGCGCCAGCAGCTTTGACACCTATGGCTACACCTTC. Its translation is CASSFDTYGYTF. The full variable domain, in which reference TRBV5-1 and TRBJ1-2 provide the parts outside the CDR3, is KAGVTQTPRYLIKTRGQQVTLSCSPISGHRSVSWYQQTPGQGLQFLFEYFSETQRNKGNFPGRFSGRQFSNSRSEMNVSTLELGDSALYLCASSFDTYGYTFGSGTRLTVV.

CDR3: CASSVGRYTEAFF. CDR3 nucleotides: TGTGCCAGCAGCGTAGGGCGGTACACTGAAGCTTTCTTT. The rearrangement links TRBV9 to TRBJ1-1; D gene ambiguous. Germline CDR1 and CDR2: SGDLS and YYNGEE. Trimming cost V 0 bases and J 3 bases, with 6 bases left between them. The CDR3 extends over 13 amino acids.

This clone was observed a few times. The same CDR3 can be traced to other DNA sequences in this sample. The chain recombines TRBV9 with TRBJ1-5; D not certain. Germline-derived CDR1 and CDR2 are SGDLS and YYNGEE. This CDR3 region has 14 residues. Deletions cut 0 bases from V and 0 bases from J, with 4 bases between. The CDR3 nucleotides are TGTGCCAGCAGCGTAGGGCATAGCAATCAGCCCCAGCATTTT. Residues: CASSVGHSNQPQHF.

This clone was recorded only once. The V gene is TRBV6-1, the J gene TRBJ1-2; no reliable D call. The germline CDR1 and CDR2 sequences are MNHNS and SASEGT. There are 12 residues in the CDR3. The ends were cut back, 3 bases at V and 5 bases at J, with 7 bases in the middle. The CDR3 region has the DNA TGTGCCAGCAGTGACACAACGTATGGCTACACCTTC. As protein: CASSDTTYGYTF.

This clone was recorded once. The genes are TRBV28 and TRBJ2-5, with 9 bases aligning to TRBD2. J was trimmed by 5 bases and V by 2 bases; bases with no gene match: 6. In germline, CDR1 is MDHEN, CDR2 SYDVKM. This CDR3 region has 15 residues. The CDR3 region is CASSLIVAGEETQYF. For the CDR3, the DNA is TGTGCCAGCAGTTTAATCGTAGCGGGGGAGGAGACCCAGTACTTC. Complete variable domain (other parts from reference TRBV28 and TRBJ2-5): DVKVTQSSRYLVKRTGEKVFLECVQDMDHENMFWYRQDPGLGLRLIYFSYDVKMKEKGDIPEGYSVSREKKERFSLILESASTNQTSMYLCASSLIVAGEETQYFGPGTRLLVL.

CDR3 amino acids: CASRSWSGGTHNEQFF. In DNA, the CDR3 is TGTGCCAGCAGATCCTGGAGCGGGGGGACACACAATGAGCAGTTCTTC. This sequence joins TRBV27 and TRBJ2-1; 9 positions agree with TRBD2. Looked up from germline, CDR1 is MNHEY and CDR2 is SMNVEV (reference sequence). This CDR3 contains 16 residues. Trimming removed 6 bases from V and 5 bases from J; junction bases left unmatched: 11.

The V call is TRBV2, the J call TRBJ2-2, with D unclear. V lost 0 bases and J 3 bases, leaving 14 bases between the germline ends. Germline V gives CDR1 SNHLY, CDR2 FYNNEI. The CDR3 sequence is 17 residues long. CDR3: CASSEASPLEYTGELFF. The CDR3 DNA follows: TGTGCCAGCAGTGAAGCGTCCCCTTTGGAATACACCGGGGAGCTGTTTTTT.

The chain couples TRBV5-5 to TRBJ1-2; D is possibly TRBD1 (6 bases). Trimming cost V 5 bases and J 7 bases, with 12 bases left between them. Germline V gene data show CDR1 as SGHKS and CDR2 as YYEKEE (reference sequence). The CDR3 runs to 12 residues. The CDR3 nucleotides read TGTGCCAGCAGGGAGGGGGACTTTGGCTACACCTTC. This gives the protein CASREGDFGYTF.

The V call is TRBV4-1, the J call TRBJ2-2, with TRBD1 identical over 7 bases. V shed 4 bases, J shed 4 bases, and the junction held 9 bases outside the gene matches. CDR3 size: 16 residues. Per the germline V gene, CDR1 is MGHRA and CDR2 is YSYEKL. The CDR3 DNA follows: TGCGCCAGCAGCCCAACCGTTCCAGGGGGCACCGGGGAGCTGTTTTTT. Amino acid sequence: CASSPTVPGGTGELFF.

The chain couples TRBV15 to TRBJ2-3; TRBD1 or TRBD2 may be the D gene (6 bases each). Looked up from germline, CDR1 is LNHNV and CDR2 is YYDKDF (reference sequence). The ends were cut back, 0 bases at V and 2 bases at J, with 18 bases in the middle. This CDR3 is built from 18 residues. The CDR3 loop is CATSRDLGGVISTDTQYF. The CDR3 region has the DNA TGTGCCACCAGCAGAGATCTCGGGGGCGTTATTTCCACAGATACGCAGTATTTT.